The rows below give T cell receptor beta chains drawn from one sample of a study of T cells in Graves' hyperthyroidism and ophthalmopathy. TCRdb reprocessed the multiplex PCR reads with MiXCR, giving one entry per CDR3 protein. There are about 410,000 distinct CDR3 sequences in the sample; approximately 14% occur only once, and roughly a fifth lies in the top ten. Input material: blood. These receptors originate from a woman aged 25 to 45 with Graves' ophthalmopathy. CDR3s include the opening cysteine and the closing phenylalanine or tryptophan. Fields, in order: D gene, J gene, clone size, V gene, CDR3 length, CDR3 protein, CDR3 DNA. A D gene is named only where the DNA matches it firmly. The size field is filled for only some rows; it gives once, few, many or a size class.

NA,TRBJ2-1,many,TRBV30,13,CAWSGGDVNEQFF,TGTGCCTGGAGCGGCGGGGACGTGAATGAGCAGTTCTTC
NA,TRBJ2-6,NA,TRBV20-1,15,CSASRDNSGANVLTF,TGCAGTGCTTCAAGGGACAACTCTGGGGCCAACGTCCTGACTTTC
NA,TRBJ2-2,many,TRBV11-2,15,CASSFNSFDTGELFF,TGTGCCAGCAGCTTTAATAGTTTTGACACCGGGGAGCTGTTTTTT
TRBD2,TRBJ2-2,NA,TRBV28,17,CASSELGRGANTGELFF,TGTGCCAGTTCGGAGCTAGGGCGGGGGGCGAACACCGGGGAGCTGTTTTTT
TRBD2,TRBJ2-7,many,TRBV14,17,CASSQDRKLAVTYEQYF,TGTGCCAGCAGCCAAGATCGCAAACTAGCGGTGACGTACGAGCAGTACTTC
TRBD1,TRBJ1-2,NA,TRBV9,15,CASSARRGQIYGYTF,TGTGCCAGCAGCGCCCGAAGGGGACAGATCTATGGCTACACCTTC
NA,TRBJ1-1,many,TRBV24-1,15,CATRQASLSDTEAFF,TGTGCCACCAGACAAGCGAGTCTTTCGGACACTGAAGCTTTCTTT
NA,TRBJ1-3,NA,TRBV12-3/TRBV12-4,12,CASSFIGNTIYF,TGTGCCAGCAGTTTCATTGGGAACACCATATATTTT
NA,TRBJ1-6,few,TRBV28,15,CASSSPGGRSSPLHF,TGTGCCAGCAGCTCCCCGGGGGGCCGCAGTTCACCCCTCCACTTT
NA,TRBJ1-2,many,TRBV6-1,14,CASSEQGGGYGYTF,TGTGCCAGCAGCGAACAGGGAGGTGGCTATGGCTACACCTTC
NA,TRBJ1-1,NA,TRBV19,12,CASIRTNTEAFF,TGTGCCAGTATCCGGACGAACACTGAAGCTTTCTTT
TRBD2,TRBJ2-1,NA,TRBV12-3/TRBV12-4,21,CASSYWTSGATPLSSYNEQFF,TGTGCCAGCAGTTACTGGACTAGCGGGGCTACCCCACTCAGCTCCTACAATGAGCAGTTCTTC
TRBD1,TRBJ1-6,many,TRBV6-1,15,CASSAQGARNSPLHF,TGTGCCAGCAGCGCACAGGGGGCGCGGAATTCACCCCTCCACTTT
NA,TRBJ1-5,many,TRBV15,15,CATGEGDYSNQPQHF,TGTGCCACCGGGGAGGGGGATTATAGCAATCAGCCCCAGCATTTT
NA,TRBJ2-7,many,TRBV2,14,CASSEYGSRGEQYF,TGTGCCAGCAGTGAATATGGTTCCCGAGGTGAGCAGTACTTC
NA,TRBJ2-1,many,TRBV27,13,CASQARAYNEQFF,TGTGCCAGCCAGGCGCGGGCCTACAATGAGCAGTTCTTC
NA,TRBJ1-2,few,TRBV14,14,CASSQEVTGGGYTF,TGTGCCAGCAGCCAAGAAGTAACTGGCGGCGGCTACACCTTC
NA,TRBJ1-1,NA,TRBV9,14,CASTRGRVNAEAFF,TGTGCCAGCACTCGAGGGAGGGTGAACGCTGAAGCTTTCTTT
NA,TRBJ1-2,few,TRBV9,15,CASSKGGDYNYGYTF,TGTGCCAGCAGCAAAGGTGGGGATTATAACTATGGCTACACCTTC
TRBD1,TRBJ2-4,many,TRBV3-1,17,CASSQVTGAPHDNIQYF,TGTGCCAGCAGCCAAGTTACAGGGGCTCCTCATGATAACATTCAGTACTTC
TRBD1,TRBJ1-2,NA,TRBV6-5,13,CASSYYDRGGYTF,TGTGCCAGCAGTTACTATGACAGGGGAGGCTACACCTTC
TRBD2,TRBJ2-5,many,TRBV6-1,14,CASTWRGGIETQYF,TGTGCCAGTACTTGGCGGGGGGGCATAGAGACCCAGTACTTC
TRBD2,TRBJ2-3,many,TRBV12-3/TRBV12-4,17,CASSPGLAGGRADTQYF,TGTGCCAGCAGTCCTGGACTAGCGGGGGGGCGGGCAGATACGCAGTATTTT
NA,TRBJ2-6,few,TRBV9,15,CASSVLGSGANVLTF,TGTGCCAGCAGCGTATTAGGCTCTGGGGCCAACGTCCTGACTTTC
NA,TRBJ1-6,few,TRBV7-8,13,CASSNGPRRPLHF,TGTGCCAGCAGCAACGGACCCCGAAGACCCCTCCACTTT
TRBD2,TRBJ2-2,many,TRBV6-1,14,CASSLLAGEGELFF,TGTGCCAGCAGTTTACTAGCGGGGGAAGGGGAGCTGTTTTTT
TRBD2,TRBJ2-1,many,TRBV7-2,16,CASSSGLAGGLNEQFF,TGTGCCAGCAGCTCTGGGCTAGCGGGGGGGCTCAATGAGCAGTTCTTC
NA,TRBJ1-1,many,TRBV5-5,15,CASSLSGLENTEAFF,TGTGCCAGCAGCTTGTCAGGCCTGGAGAACACTGAAGCTTTCTTT